This entry describes one TCR beta chain. Per germline, CDR1 MNHNS and CDR2 SASEGT. J was trimmed by 2 bases and V by 7 bases; bases with no gene match: 5. The CDR3 is 15 amino acids. Each replicate PCR on the sorted subsets used 200 to 250 ng DNA (about 30,000 T cell genomes). Profiling relied on immunoSEQ multiplex PCR, and the TCRdb table lists in-frame clones only, not all of them. The table shows about 660,000 clones, with 74% occurring only once. The sample originates from a study of shared clonotypes between healthy human individuals. From CD4+ cells came CD45RA+ naive and CD45RA-negative memory subsets.

The sequenced sample was memory CD4+ T cells sorted from blood. Subset in this sample: CD45RA-negative fraction. The chain is built from TRBV6-1 and TRBJ1-5; 10 nucleotides match TRBD1. The clonotype originates from a woman between 25 and 40 years old in good health. CDR3 sequence reads: CASTRQGAGNQPQHF. The CDR3 DNA follows: TGTGCCAGCACAAGACAGGGGGCAGGCAATCAGCCCCAGCATTTT.